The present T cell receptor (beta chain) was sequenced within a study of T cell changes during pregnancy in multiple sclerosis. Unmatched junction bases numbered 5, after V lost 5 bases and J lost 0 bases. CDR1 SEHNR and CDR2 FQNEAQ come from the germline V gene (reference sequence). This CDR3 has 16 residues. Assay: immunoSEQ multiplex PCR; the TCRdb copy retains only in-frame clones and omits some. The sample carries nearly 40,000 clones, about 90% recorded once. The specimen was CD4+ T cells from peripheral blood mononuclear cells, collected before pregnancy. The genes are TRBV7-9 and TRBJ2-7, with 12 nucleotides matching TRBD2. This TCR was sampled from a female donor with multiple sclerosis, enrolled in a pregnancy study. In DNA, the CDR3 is TGTGCCAGCAGCAACCCGACTAGCGGGAGCTCCTACGAGCAGTACTTC. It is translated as CASSNPTSGSSYEQYF.